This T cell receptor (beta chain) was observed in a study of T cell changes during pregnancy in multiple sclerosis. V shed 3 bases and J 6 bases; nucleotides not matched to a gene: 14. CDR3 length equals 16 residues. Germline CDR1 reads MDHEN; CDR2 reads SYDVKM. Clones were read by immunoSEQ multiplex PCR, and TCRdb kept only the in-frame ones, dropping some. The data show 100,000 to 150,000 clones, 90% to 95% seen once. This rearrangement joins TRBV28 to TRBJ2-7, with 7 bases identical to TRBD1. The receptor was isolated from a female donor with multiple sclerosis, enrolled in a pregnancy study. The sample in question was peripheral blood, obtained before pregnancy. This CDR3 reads CASSFPQLTGYGEQYF. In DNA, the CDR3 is TGTGCCAGCAGTTTCCCCCAGTTGACAGGGTATGGCGAGCAGTACTTC. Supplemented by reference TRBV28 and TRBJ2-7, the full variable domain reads DVKVTQSSRYLVKRTGEKVFLECVQDMDHENMFWYRQDPGLGLRLIYFSYDVKMKEKGDIPEGYSVSREKKERFSLILESASTNQTSMYLCASSFPQLTGYGEQYFGPGTRLTVT.